This T cell receptor beta chain comes out of a study of blood T cells in healthy people across ages. Findings of the study overall: The authors considered diversity estimates from one million T cells to be underestimates. There were more naive CD4+ cells and higher diversity in long-lived donors than in aged donors.

This clonotype was observed a handful of times. The antigen remains undetermined. A minimum of 6 micrograms of total RNA was extracted per sample. Germline CDR1 and CDR2: SNHLY and FYNNEI. CDR3 size: 14 residues. The trim removed 3 bases at V and 3 bases at J, leaving 3 bases unmatched. The use of a sample-barcoded 5' primer and a J-beta primer mix characterized a second PCR of roughly 6 to 11 cycles. One entry per CDR3 protein results from TCRdb running MiXCR on the 5' RACE reads. The sample has approximately 1.5 million distinct CDR3 sequences; 30% to 40% are singletons. This chain joins TRBV2 and TRBJ2-3, with 7 bases identical to TRBD2. This clonotype was obtained from a woman aged 25 to 39 in good health. Sample: blood. CDR3 loop: CASSETSRTDTQYF. The CDR3 nucleotides are TGTGCCAGCAGTGAGACTAGCCGTACAGATACGCAGTATTTT.